Listed below are T cell receptor beta chains from one sample, sequenced in a study of long-term antiretroviral therapy in people with HIV. Profiled with immunoSEQ multiplex PCR; TCRdb holds only in-frame clones, not every one. The sample lists 25,000 to 30,000 clones, about 82% occurring once. The specimen was unsorted PBMCs, collected 3 years after starting antiretroviral therapy. Source of these receptors: a middle-aged man with HIV. Both conserved end residues are part of each CDR3. D genes are given only for firm matches. Clone size appears in some rows only: once, few, many, or a class for an expanded clone.

abundance: NA
v_gene: TRBV5-1
j_gene: TRBJ1-2
d_gene: NA
CDR3aa: CASSPPEGYGYTF
CDR3nt: TGCGCCAGCAGCCCCCCGGAGGGCTATGGCTACACCTTC

abundance: NA
v_gene: TRBV10-3
j_gene: TRBJ2-1
d_gene: TRBD2
CDR3aa: CAIIGAGMNEQFF
CDR3nt: TGTGCCATCATTGGAGCGGGGATGAATGAGCAGTTCTTC

abundance: few
v_gene: TRBV4-3
j_gene: TRBJ1-1
d_gene: NA
CDR3aa: CASSQAGQDTEAFF
CDR3nt: TGCGCCAGCAGCCAAGCCGGACAAGACACTGAAGCTTTCTTT

abundance: NA
v_gene: TRBV10-3
j_gene: TRBJ2-3
d_gene: TRBD2
CDR3aa: CAIRPHQLAGGTDTQYF
CDR3nt: TGTGCCATCAGGCCTCACCAACTAGCGGGAGGCACAGATACGCAGTATTTT

abundance: NA
v_gene: TRBV6-5
j_gene: TRBJ2-2
d_gene: NA
CDR3aa: CASSPWTATGELFF
CDR3nt: TGTGCCAGCAGTCCTTGGACAGCCACCGGGGAGCTGTTTTTT

abundance: NA
v_gene: TRBV5-1
j_gene: TRBJ2-1
d_gene: NA
CDR3aa: CASEDSSYNEQFF
CDR3nt: TGCGCCAGCGAGGACAGCTCCTACAATGAGCAGTTCTTC

abundance: NA
v_gene: TRBV7-3
j_gene: TRBJ1-2
d_gene: TRBD1
CDR3aa: CASSLTQGVYGYTF
CDR3nt: TGTGCCAGCAGCTTAACACAGGGGGTCTATGGCTACACCTTC

abundance: NA
v_gene: TRBV18
j_gene: TRBJ2-2
d_gene: NA
CDR3aa: CASSPTIGRTTGELFF
CDR3nt: TGTGCCAGCTCACCAACGATAGGGAGGACCACCGGGGAGCTGTTTTTT

abundance: NA
v_gene: TRBV5-4
j_gene: TRBJ2-1
d_gene: TRBD2
CDR3aa: CASSLLAGGRDEQFF
CDR3nt: TGTGCCAGCAGCTTACTAGCGGGGGGCCGGGATGAGCAGTTCTTC

abundance: few
v_gene: TRBV5-1
j_gene: TRBJ2-5
d_gene: NA
CDR3aa: CASSHRQAWETQYF
CDR3nt: TGCGCCAGCAGCCATCGACAGGCCTGGGAGACCCAGTACTTC

abundance: NA
v_gene: TRBV6-5
j_gene: TRBJ1-1
d_gene: NA
CDR3aa: CASSSITVPNTEAFF
CDR3nt: TGTGCCAGCAGTTCTATAACAGTGCCGAACACTGAAGCTTTCTTT

abundance: NA
v_gene: TRBV15
j_gene: TRBJ2-7
d_gene: NA
CDR3aa: CATSPRTYYEQYF
CDR3nt: TGTGCCACCAGCCCTCGGACGTATTACGAGCAGTACTTC

abundance: NA
v_gene: TRBV4-2
j_gene: TRBJ2-5
d_gene: TRBD2
CDR3aa: CASSQDQGTSGYQETQYF
CDR3nt: TGTGCCAGCAGCCAAGATCAGGGCACTAGCGGGTACCAAGAGACCCAGTACTTC

abundance: NA
v_gene: TRBV27
j_gene: TRBJ2-7
d_gene: NA
CDR3aa: CASRHGTLGSYEQYF
CDR3nt: TGTGCCAGCAGACACGGGACCCTCGGGTCCTACGAGCAGTACTTC

abundance: NA
v_gene: TRBV4-3
j_gene: TRBJ2-2
d_gene: TRBD1
CDR3aa: CASSQSGTGFRTGELFF
CDR3nt: TGCGCCAGCAGCCAATCCGGGACAGGGTTCAGGACCGGGGAGCTGTTTTTT

abundance: NA
v_gene: TRBV19
j_gene: TRBJ1-5
d_gene: NA
CDR3aa: CASTRGLSNQPQHF
CDR3nt: TGTGCCAGTACCCGGGGGCTAAGCAATCAGCCCCAGCATTTT

abundance: few
v_gene: TRBV27
j_gene: TRBJ1-3
d_gene: NA
CDR3aa: CATGRRSGNTIYF
CDR3nt: TGTGCCACCGGTCGCCGCTCTGGAAACACCATATATTTT

abundance: NA
v_gene: TRBV7-9
j_gene: TRBJ2-1
d_gene: NA
CDR3aa: CASSPSNNEQFF
CDR3nt: TGTGCCAGCAGCCCGTCGAACAATGAGCAGTTCTTC

abundance: NA
v_gene: TRBV7-8
j_gene: TRBJ2-5
d_gene: NA
CDR3aa: CASSATPGGERWETQYF
CDR3nt: TGTGCCAGCAGCGCCACCCCAGGGGGGGAACGGTGGGAGACCCAGTACTTC

abundance: NA
v_gene: TRBV7-9
j_gene: TRBJ2-1
d_gene: NA
CDR3aa: CASSSPTGYNEQFF
CDR3nt: TGTGCCAGCAGCTCTCCCACAGGCTACAATGAGCAGTTCTTC

abundance: few
v_gene: TRBV7-8
j_gene: TRBJ1-1
d_gene: NA
CDR3aa: CASSWDGNTEAFF
CDR3nt: TGTGCCAGCAGCTGGGACGGGAACACTGAAGCTTTCTTT

abundance: once
v_gene: TRBV10-3
j_gene: TRBJ2-2
d_gene: NA
CDR3aa: CAISSGTARGTNTGELFF
CDR3nt: TGTGCCATCAGCTCCGGGACCGCAAGGGGGACGAACACCGGGGAGCTGTTTTTT

abundance: NA
v_gene: TRBV29-1
j_gene: TRBJ1-2
d_gene: NA
CDR3aa: CSAVAGFGYTF
CDR3nt: TGCAGCGCGGTCGCAGGGTTTGGCTACACCTTC

abundance: NA
v_gene: TRBV25-1
j_gene: TRBJ1-2
d_gene: TRBD1
CDR3aa: CASSESGQGYGYTF
CDR3nt: TGTGCCAGCAGTGAATCGGGACAGGGGTATGGCTACACCTTC

abundance: few
v_gene: TRBV6-4
j_gene: TRBJ2-1
d_gene: NA
CDR3aa: CAAKAGHEQFF
CDR3nt: TGTGCCGCTAAGGCCGGGCATGAGCAGTTCTTC

abundance: NA
v_gene: TRBV2
j_gene: TRBJ1-1
d_gene: NA
CDR3aa: CASKGLSGLNTEAFF
CDR3nt: TGTGCCAGCAAAGGCCTCTCTGGGTTGAACACTGAAGCTTTCTTT

abundance: NA
v_gene: TRBV7-3
j_gene: TRBJ1-1
d_gene: NA
CDR3aa: CASSLTGSGTEAFF
CDR3nt: TGTGCCAGCAGCTTAACAGGGAGTGGGACTGAAGCTTTCTTT

abundance: NA
v_gene: TRBV5-1
j_gene: TRBJ2-3
d_gene: NA
CDR3aa: CASDLAGTREDTQYF
CDR3nt: TGCGCCAGCGACTTGGCCGGGACCCGGGAGGATACGCAGTATTTT

abundance: NA
v_gene: TRBV5-5
j_gene: TRBJ2-2
d_gene: NA
CDR3aa: CASSLIAQPGELFF
CDR3nt: TGTGCCAGCAGCCTAATAGCCCAGCCCGGGGAGCTGTTTTTT

abundance: NA
v_gene: TRBV5-1
j_gene: TRBJ2-2
d_gene: NA
CDR3aa: CASSLEGAGELFF
CDR3nt: TGCGCCAGCAGCTTGGAAGGGGCCGGGGAGCTGTTTTTT

abundance: NA
v_gene: TRBV9
j_gene: TRBJ1-1
d_gene: NA
CDR3aa: CASSVEPERPINTEAFF
CDR3nt: TGTGCCAGCAGCGTTGAACCTGAGAGACCGATTAACACTGAAGCTTTCTTT

abundance: NA
v_gene: TRBV5-4
j_gene: TRBJ2-2
d_gene: NA
CDR3aa: CASRPGAQNTGELFF
CDR3nt: TGTGCCAGCAGACCCGGGGCTCAGAACACCGGGGAGCTGTTTTTT

abundance: NA
v_gene: TRBV7-6
j_gene: TRBJ2-2
d_gene: NA
CDR3aa: CASSLGGSGELFF
CDR3nt: TGTGCCAGCAGCTTAGGGGGGTCCGGGGAGCTGTTTTTT

abundance: NA
v_gene: TRBV10-3
j_gene: TRBJ1-2
d_gene: NA
CDR3aa: CAISEGPGLGYTF
CDR3nt: TGTGCCATCAGTGAGGGACCGGGACTCGGCTACACCTTC

abundance: NA
v_gene: TRBV4-1
j_gene: TRBJ1-1
d_gene: TRBD1
CDR3aa: CASSLTGDTEAFF
CDR3nt: TGCGCCAGCAGCCTGACAGGGGACACTGAAGCTTTCTTT

abundance: once
v_gene: TRBV4-3
j_gene: TRBJ2-1
d_gene: TRBD1
CDR3aa: CASSQGQGPYNEQFF
CDR3nt: TGCGCCAGCAGCCAAGGACAGGGTCCCTACAATGAGCAGTTCTTC

abundance: NA
v_gene: TRBV19
j_gene: TRBJ2-5
d_gene: TRBD1
CDR3aa: CATRGTAQETQYF
CDR3nt: TGTGCCACCCGTGGGACAGCCCAAGAGACCCAGTACTTC

abundance: once
v_gene: TRBV7-3
j_gene: TRBJ2-1
d_gene: TRBD2
CDR3aa: CASSSGLAGEGANNEQFF
CDR3nt: TGTGCCAGCAGCTCCGGACTAGCGGGAGAGGGGGCCAACAATGAGCAGTTCTTC

abundance: NA
v_gene: TRBV6-1
j_gene: TRBJ1-1
d_gene: NA
CDR3aa: CASNPGNTEAFF
CDR3nt: TGTGCCAGCAATCCCGGGAACACTGAAGCTTTCTTT

abundance: NA
v_gene: TRBV5-4
j_gene: TRBJ1-4
d_gene: TRBD1
CDR3aa: CASSSEQGRNEKLFF
CDR3nt: TGTGCCAGCAGCTCGGAACAGGGGAGAAATGAAAAACTGTTTTTT